These 21 T cell receptor beta chains came from one sample sequenced in a study of T cell repertoires in cytomegalovirus infection (dated by TCRdb to about 2019). The sequencing machine was an Illumina HiSeq 1500. The public reads were reanalyzed by TCRdb: fastp trimming at Q25, MiXCR alignment, in-frame beta chains only. Rows matching on CDR3 protein sequence are summarized as one entry with the most common DNA and genes. The sample table holds about 330,000 distinct CDR3 sequences, of which approximately 9.5% were seen once. The ten largest make up about 4.5% of the sample. Sequences were obtained from PBMCs. These receptor sequences come from a human donor in good health (CMV status not recorded). Some clones in this sample may be carry-over from other donors' samples.

The sample holds many counts of this clonotype. This sequence joins TRBV7-6 and TRBJ2-7, with D unresolved. There are 13 residues in the CDR3. V dropped 1 base and J dropped 1 base, with 5 bases sitting between them. In germline, CDR1 is SGHVS, CDR2 FNYEAQ. The CDR3, as DNA: TGTGCCAGCAGCTTAGTAGTTTCCTACGAGCAGTACTTC. It codes for CASSLVVSYEQYF.

This clonotype appeared a few times. As DNA, the CDR3 is TGCGCCAGCAATACGGGCTTTGGGGAGCAGTTCTTC. Its translation is CASNTGFGEQFF. This chain uses TRBV10-1 with TRBJ2-1; D is undetermined. V was clipped by 7 bases and J by 10 bases, with 14 bases between them. The CDR3 has 12 amino acids. CDR1 and CDR2 from the germline V gene are WNHNN and SYGVQD (reference sequence).

The V gene is TRBV19, the J gene TRBJ2-7; D call uncertain. CDR1 LNHDA and CDR2 SQIVND come from the germline V gene (reference sequence). The CDR3 is 12 residues long. V was shortened by 4 bases and J by 5 bases, with 9 bases between the two germline ends. This chain's CDR3 is CASSTDGHEQYF. The CDR3 coding sequence is TGTGCCAGTAGTACCGACGGCCACGAGCAGTACTTC.

This clonotype was found once. V gene TRBV18 combines with J gene TRBJ1-1; a weak D match, TRBD1 (6 bases). CDR3 length equals 14 residues. V was cut by 1 base and J by 5 bases, with 11 bases left in between. CDR1 and CDR2 (germline): KGHSH, LQKENI. CDR3 residues: CASSPRGQGTEAFF. CDR3 coding DNA: TGTGCCAGCTCACCACGGGGACAAGGTACTGAAGCTTTCTTT.

This clonotype was seen many times. The chain combines TRBV5-4 with TRBJ1-4; unclear D gene. Germline CDR1 and CDR2: SGHNT and YYREEE (reference sequence). The germline V and J ends were trimmed by 4 bases and 7 bases, with 11 bases remaining between them. This CDR3 contains 13 residues. The CDR3 protein is CASSLLPGEKLFF. The CDR3 nucleotides read TGTGCCAGCAGCCTCCTACCGGGTGAAAAACTGTTTTTT.

This clonotype occurred many times. V is TRBV28 and J is TRBJ2-3, with 11 bases matching TRBD2. J was trimmed by 3 bases and V by 5 bases; bases with no gene match: 7. The CDR3 runs 16 residues. Germline-derived CDR1 and CDR2 are MDHEN and SYDVKM. This chain's CDR3 is CASSPIAGGPTDTQYF. CDR3 sequence (DNA): TGTGCCAGCAGTCCTATAGCGGGAGGGCCTACAGATACGCAGTATTTT. The complete variable domain, with remaining parts taken from reference TRBV28 and TRBJ2-3, reads DVKVTQSSRYLVKRTGEKVFLECVQDMDHENMFWYRQDPGLGLRLIYFSYDVKMKEKGDIPEGYSVSREKKERFSLILESASTNQTSMYLCASSPIAGGPTDTQYFGPGTRLTVL.

This clonotype was seen ten or more times. The genes are TRBV7-4 and TRBJ1-2; 8 bases are a match to TRBD1. Trimming cost V 5 bases and J 5 bases; bases outside gene matches: 7. The germline V gene has CDR1 SGHVT and CDR2 SQSDAQ. This CDR3 is built from 14 residues. CDR3 sequence: CASSLRDRIYGYTF. The DNA of the CDR3 is TGTGCCAGCAGCCTCCGGGACAGGATTTATGGCTACACCTTC.

This clonotype was picked up many times. V is TRBV20-1 and J is TRBJ2-5; 13 bases align to TRBD2. After removal of 0 bases from V and 1 base from J, the junction contained 11 bases not matched to a gene. The CDR3 is made up of 19 amino acids. CDR1 and CDR2 (germline): DFQATT, SNEGSKA (reference sequence). The CDR3 DNA follows: TGCAGTGCTAGAGATAAGGCGGGACTAGCGGGATACCTCCAAGAGACCCAGTACTTC. As protein: CSARDKAGLAGYLQETQYF.

This clonotype was seen only a few times. This chain connects TRBV28 to TRBJ2-7, with TRBD1 as a possible D gene (5 bases). Trimming took off 2 bases at V and 4 bases at J, with 15 bases between the two ends. The CDR3 extends over 15 amino acids. The germline CDR1 and CDR2 sequences are MDHEN and SYDVKM. CDR3 in DNA: TGTGCCAGCAGTTTAGGATTCTCAGGGCCGTACGAGCAGTACTTC. Amino acid sequence: CASSLGFSGPYEQYF.

The gene calls are TRBV20-1 and TRBJ2-1; 9 bases line up with TRBD2. The V gene end was trimmed by 0 bases and the J gene end by 7 bases; junction bases not matched to a gene: 7. The germline V gene has CDR1 DFQATT and CDR2 SNEGSKA (reference sequence). The CDR3 spans 15 residues. This CDR3 reads CSARDGREGLNEQFF. In DNA form, the CDR3 reads TGCAGTGCTAGAGATGGGCGGGAGGGTCTTAATGAGCAGTTCTTC.

There are many counts of this clonotype. The chain couples TRBV7-9 to TRBJ1-2; no clear D gene. V was pared by 5 bases and J by 4 bases, with 11 bases between. Germline V lookup: CDR1 SEHNR, CDR2 FQNEAQ (reference sequence). The CDR3 runs to 13 residues. CDR3 in DNA: TGTGCCAGCAGCGAACAGCGGCCCTATGGCTACACCTTC. Amino acid sequence: CASSEQRPYGYTF.

In its sample, this clonotype was seen many times. The V and J genes are TRBV7-2 and TRBJ2-5; 13 nucleotides agree with TRBD2. This CDR3 region has 21 residues. The trim removed 5 bases at V and 1 base at J, leaving 19 bases unmatched. Germline V lookup: CDR1 SGHTA, CDR2 FQGNSA. The CDR3 bases are TGTGCCAGCAGCGGGATAATGCCGGGGACTAGCGGGGAAAGGGGCCAAGAGACCCAGTACTTC. Amino acid sequence: CASSGIMPGTSGERGQETQYF.

This clonotype was picked up a small number of times. The chain is built from TRBV19 and TRBJ1-6; no clear D gene. Germline loops: CDR1 LNHDA, CDR2 SQIVND (reference sequence). V was pared by 0 bases and J by 4 bases, with 10 bases between. This CDR3 is built from 16 residues. The CDR3 DNA reads as TGTGCCAGTAGTATAGATACCGCGCGGTATAATTCACCCCTCCACTTT. This encodes CASSIDTARYNSPLHF.

The chain employs TRBV28 and TRBJ2-2, with a weak D call TRBD2 (5 bases). The CDR3 length is 13 residues. CDR1 is MDHEN and CDR2 is SYDVKM in the germline V gene. Between the trimmed V and J ends, which lost 10 bases and 3 bases, there was a span of 12 bases. The CDR3 nucleotides read TGTGCCACTCCGGGGTCTCACACCGGGGAGCTGTTTTTT. Translating it yields CATPGSHTGELFF.

This clonotype was seen a handful of times. The V call is TRBV9, the J call TRBJ2-3, with D unclear. Germline CDR1 SGDLS, CDR2 YYNGEE. V lost 4 bases and J lost 2, with 17 bases in between. This CDR3 has 16 amino acids. DNA of the CDR3: TGTGCCAGCAGCCCAAGGCGAGGAATCCTCACAGATACGCAGTATTTT. Its translation: CASSPRRGILTDTQYF.

This clonotype was recorded at least ten times. The chain carries TRBV11-2 and TRBJ2-2; D ambiguous. Germline CDR1 is SGHAT and CDR2 is FQNNGV. CDR3 length equals 16 residues. Between the trimmed V and J ends, which lost 2 bases and 2 bases, there was a span of 12 bases. The CDR3 region has the DNA TGTGCCAGCAGCTTAATGGTTCTCGTTAACACCGGGGAGCTGTTTTTT. It specifies CASSLMVLVNTGELFF.

This clonotype came up many times. This chain connects TRBV7-2 to TRBJ1-2; D ambiguous. Germline V CDR1 and CDR2: SGHTA, FQGNSA. V gave up 5 bases and J gave up 14 bases, with 33 bases separating them. CDR3 size: 17 residues. CDR3 protein: CASSPQVVGSLAMGGTF. DNA for the CDR3: TGTGCCAGCAGCCCTCAGGTGGTCGGCAGTCTTGCTATGGGAGGGACCTTC.

This clonotype occurred a few times. V gene TRBV12-5 combines with J gene TRBJ2-1; D ambiguous. Trimming took off 5 bases at V and 2 bases at J, with 7 bases between the two ends. The V gene's germline CDR1 is LGHNT and CDR2 FRNRAP. The CDR3 has 13 amino acids. The CDR3 region has the DNA TGTGCTAGTGGTCCGTCAGCCTACAATGAGCAGTTCTTC. Protein sequence: CASGPSAYNEQFF.

This clonotype showed up many times. The chain combines TRBV7-2 with TRBJ2-5, with TRBD2 matching over 10 bases. Germline-derived CDR1 and CDR2 are SGHTA and FQGNSA. The length of the CDR3 is 15 residues. Trimming cost V 1 base and J 5 bases; bases outside gene matches: 4. This CDR3 is CASSLVFSGRETQYF. In DNA form, the CDR3 reads TGTGCCAGCAGCTTAGTATTTAGCGGGAGGGAGACCCAGTACTTC.

The chain joins TRBV23-1 to TRBJ1-2; D may be TRBD1 (5 bases). TRBV23-1 is treated as an ORF (open reading frame) with a function not yet certain. CDR3 size: 15 residues. Trimming stripped 6 bases from V and 0 bases from J, with 14 bases between. The CDR3, as DNA: TGCGCCAGCAGCCGCTGGGGGACTCCTAACTATGGCTACACCTTC. Translation gives CASSRWGTPNYGYTF.

Many counts were recorded for this clonotype. The chain uses TRBV7-2 and TRBJ2-1; D call uncertain. The ends were cut back, 1 base at V and 9 bases at J, with 4 bases in the middle. Germline V lookup: CDR1 SGHTA, CDR2 FQGNSA. The CDR3 covers 11 residues. CDR3 in amino acids: CASSLVSEQFF. CDR3 nucleotide sequence: TGTGCCAGCAGCTTAGTCAGTGAGCAGTTCTTC.